Listed below are T cell receptor beta chains from one sample, sequenced in a study of blood T cells in healthy people across ages. TCRdb independently ran MiXCR on the 5' RACE reads; one entry per CDR3 protein. The sample lists hundreds of thousands of distinct CDR3 sequences; around 25% were seen once. These sequences were also reported in another study, on T cells of mothers and their children.

The sequenced sample was blood. Source of these receptors: a boy aged 5-17 years in good health. Each CDR3 is given with its conserved first and last residue. D genes are given only for firm matches. Rows give clone size only sometimes, using once, few, many, or a class for an expanded clone.

>TRBV12-3/TRBV12-4|14|-|TRBJ1-1|-
TGTGCCAGCAGTTTTTCGGCTATTAACACTGAAGCTTTCTTT
CASSFSAINTEAFF
>TRBV27|13|-|TRBJ1-5|few
TGTGCCAGCAGTCCAAGGGGCAATCAGCCCCAGCATTTT
CASSPRGNQPQHF
>TRBV12-3/TRBV12-4|14|-|TRBJ2-1|-
TGTGCCAGCAGTTTGAGAGGGAGCGGCCATGAGCAGTTCTTC
CASSLRGSGHEQFF
>TRBV4-2|14|-|TRBJ1-2|few
TGTGCCAGCAGCCAAAACATATTAGAAGATGGCTACACCTTC
CASSQNILEDGYTF
>TRBV11-2|17|TRBD2|TRBJ2-5|-
TGTGCCAGCAGCTCAACGCCCGGGACTAGCGGGAGTGAGACCCAGTACTTC
CASSSTPGTSGSETQYF
>TRBV10-3|11|-|TRBJ2-7|-
TGTGCCATCAGAAGGGGCGACGAGCAGTACTTC
CAIRRGDEQYF
>TRBV5-1|18|-|TRBJ2-2|-
TGCGCCAGCAGCTTCCCCCTCGAGGAGGCGCAGGGTACCGGGGAGCTGTTTTTT
CASSFPLEEAQGTGELFF
>TRBV20-1|14|TRBD2|TRBJ2-1|-
TGCAGTGCTAGAGATCGGTTAGCGGGTAATGAGCAGTTCTTC
CSARDRLAGNEQFF
>TRBV25-1|16|TRBD2|TRBJ2-2|-
TGTGCCAGCAGTTCGCTAGCGGGATCGAACACCGGGGAGCTGTTTTTT
CASSSLAGSNTGELFF
>TRBV11-1|16|-|TRBJ2-1|-
TGTGCCAGCAGCTCCCTAAGGATAGGAAAGAGCAATGAGCAGTTCTTC
CASSSLRIGKSNEQFF
>TRBV7-2|15|-|TRBJ2-3|-
TGTGCCAGCAGCTTTAGCTGGGGATTCACAGATACGCAGTATTTT
CASSFSWGFTDTQYF
>TRBV4-2|16|TRBD2|TRBJ2-3|-
TGTGCCAGCAGACAAGATCCCCTAGCGGGGGCAGATACGCAGTATTTT
CASRQDPLAGADTQYF
>TRBV6-2/TRBV6-3|13|-|TRBJ2-7|few
TGTGCCGGCAGTCGGGACTTATCCTACGAGCAGTACTTC
CAGSRDLSYEQYF
>TRBV29-1|13|TRBD2|TRBJ2-5|-
TGCAGCACCGATCTAGCGGGAGAAGAGACCCAGTACTTC
CSTDLAGEETQYF
>TRBV7-9|14|-|TRBJ2-5|-
TGTGCCAGCAGCTACCACCTGGACCAAGAGACCCAGTACTTC
CASSYHLDQETQYF
>TRBV5-1|15|-|TRBJ2-2|few
TGCGCCAGCAGCACGTCCCTGGGGAACACCGGGGAGCTGTTTTTT
CASSTSLGNTGELFF
>TRBV11-3|16|-|TRBJ1-4|-
TGTGCCAGCAGCTCCTCGGGACCGCATTTCGGTGAAAAACTGTTTTTT
CASSSSGPHFGEKLFF
>TRBV28|16|TRBD2|TRBJ2-5|few
TGTGCCAGCAGCCTGGGGAGTAGCGGGCTCCAAGAGACCCAGTACTTC
CASSLGSSGLQETQYF
>TRBV3-1|18|TRBD2|TRBJ2-3|-
TGTGCCAGCAGCCCAGGACTAGCGGGCCCATGGGGGCCAGATACGCAGTATTTT
CASSPGLAGPWGPDTQYF
>TRBV5-6|15|-|TRBJ2-7|-
TGTGCCAGCACTCTACAAATCGGGGGGCCCCACGAGCAGTACTTC
CASTLQIGGPHEQYF
>TRBV4-2|13|-|TRBJ2-7|-
TGTGCCAGCAGCCAAGATCCCGTGGGGGAGCAGTACTTC
CASSQDPVGEQYF
>TRBV2|14|TRBD2|TRBJ2-1|-
TGTGCCAGCAGTGAGGGACTAGGTCTTGCTGAGCAGTTCTTC
CASSEGLGLAEQFF
>TRBV6-1|17|-|TRBJ1-5|-
TGTGCCAGCAGTGAAGGAGTGACGGGCGGAGGGAATCAGCCCCAGCATTTT
CASSEGVTGGGNQPQHF
>TRBV10-3|13|TRBD1|TRBJ2-7|-
TGTGCCATCAACGACAGGGTCTTCGAGGAGCAGTACTTC
CAINDRVFEEQYF
>TRBV29-1|13|-|TRBJ2-5|-
TGCAGCGTTGCCGGACTGTATCAAGAGACCCAGTACTTC
CSVAGLYQETQYF
>TRBV7-7|18|TRBD2|TRBJ2-1|few
TGTGCTAGCAGCTTAGCCGATAGCGGGAGGACCCCCTACAATGAGCAGTTCTTC
CASSLADSGRTPYNEQFF
>TRBV4-1|21|-|TRBJ2-4|-
TGCGCCAGCAGCCAAGAGGTCGGGGGCTACGATCTCGAGGGGGCCAAAAACATTCAGTACTTC
CASSQEVGGYDLEGAKNIQYF
>TRBV7-9|16|-|TRBJ2-1|few
TGTGCCAGCAGCTTAGGTCCCCCCGCGGCGGGGAATGAGCAGTTCTTC
CASSLGPPAAGNEQFF
>TRBV21-1|18|-|TRBJ2-7|-
TGTGCCAGCATCCCTCACATAAAGAGACTAGCTTCTACCTACGAGCAGTACTTC
CASIPHIKRLASTYEQYF
>TRBV11-2|14|-|TRBJ2-7|many
TGTGCCAGCAGCTTAGGACAGGTGGGCTACGAGCAGTACTTC
CASSLGQVGYEQYF
>TRBV11-2|17|-|TRBJ1-5|few
TGTGCCAGCAGCTCACTAGAGGGAAATTGGAGCAATCAGCCCCAGCATTTT
CASSSLEGNWSNQPQHF
>TRBV27|16|-|TRBJ2-2|-
TGTGCCAGCAGGCCACATTGGGCAGAGAACACCGGGGAGCTGTTTTTT
CASRPHWAENTGELFF
>TRBV4-1|15|TRBD2|TRBJ2-3|-
TGCGCCAGCAGCCAAGAAGCTAGCGGGGTAGATACGCAGTATTTT
CASSQEASGVDTQYF
>TRBV7-2|17|-|TRBJ2-5|-
TGTGCCAGCAGCTTGTCATCTTACAGGGCGGTTGGAGAGACCCAGTACTTC
CASSLSSYRAVGETQYF
>TRBV13|15|-|TRBJ1-1|-
TGTGCCAGCAGCACCAGGGTTTACGTGAACACTGAAGCTTTCTTT
CASSTRVYVNTEAFF
>TRBV3-1|14|-|TRBJ1-2|few
TGTGCCAGCGAGAAAGGAGGGGGTAACTATGGCTACACCTTC
CASEKGGGNYGYTF
>TRBV3-1|14|-|TRBJ2-2|-
TGTGCCAGCAGCCAAGATCTTTTTTCCGGGGAGCTGTTTTTT
CASSQDLFSGELFF
>TRBV20-1|12|-|TRBJ2-5|few
TGCAGTGTCTCCCGAAGGGGGGAGACCCAGTACTTC
CSVSRRGETQYF
>TRBV20-1|14|-|TRBJ1-2|-
TGCAGTGCCCCAGGTTGGCAACCGGCCTATGGCTACACCTTC
CSAPGWQPAYGYTF
>TRBV5-1|14|TRBD2|TRBJ2-1|-
TGCGCCAGCACAGAGGGACTAGCGACTAATGAGCAGTTCTTC
CASTEGLATNEQFF
>TRBV28|14|TRBD1|TRBJ2-7|-
TGTGCCAGCAGTTCACGGACAGGCTGGGGCGAGCAGTACTTC
CASSSRTGWGEQYF
>TRBV12-3/TRBV12-4|14|-|TRBJ1-2|-
TGTGCCAGCAGTTTGTTCCAGATCGGAGGGCTCCCAACCTTC
CASSLFQIGGLPTF
>TRBV10-2|14|-|TRBJ2-1|few
TGCGCCAGCAGTGACCACGGGATCTCCAATGAGCAGTTCTTC
CASSDHGISNEQFF
>TRBV5-1|15|-|TRBJ2-7|-
TGCGCCAGCAGCTCACGCGACAGGGGCGGGGGCGAGCAGTACTTC
CASSSRDRGGGEQYF
>TRBV5-1|17|TRBD2|TRBJ2-1|-
TGCGCCAGCAGCCTGGGGGGACTAGCGGAAACCTACAATGAGCAGTTCTTC
CASSLGGLAETYNEQFF
>TRBV3-1|15|-|TRBJ2-1|few
TGTGCCAGCAGCCAAGAACGGGGGCGATACAATGAGCAGTTCTTC
CASSQERGRYNEQFF
>TRBV29-1|12|TRBD1|TRBJ2-3|few
TGCAGCGTACAGGGGTTTGCAGATACGCAGTATTTT
CSVQGFADTQYF
>TRBV20-1|14|-|TRBJ1-1|few
TGCAGTGCCCGGACTTTGTTTGGGATCACTGAAGCTTTCTTT
CSARTLFGITEAFF
>TRBV12-3/TRBV12-4|13|-|TRBJ1-1|few
TGTGCCAGCAGTTTAGCGGGGTTTCCTGAAGCTTTCTTT
CASSLAGFPEAFF
>TRBV14|16|TRBD1|TRBJ1-4|few
TGTGCCAGCAGCCAAGAAAGGGGACAGGGGGCTGTAAAACTGTTTTTT
CASSQERGQGAVKLFF
>TRBV9|12|-|TRBJ2-1|few
TGTGCCAGCAGCGTCCCCCCCAATGAGCAGTTCTTC
CASSVPPNEQFF
>TRBV12-3/TRBV12-4|15|TRBD2|TRBJ2-5|few
TGTGCCAGCAGCCGAGGACTAGCGGGACAAGAGACCCAGTACTTC
CASSRGLAGQETQYF
>TRBV12-3/TRBV12-4|13|-|TRBJ2-7|few
TGTGCCAGCAGTTACTCTCCTCGCGGCGAGCAGTACTTC
CASSYSPRGEQYF
>TRBV10-3|12|-|TRBJ2-3|-
TGTGCCATCAGCACCAGCACAGATACGCAGTATTTT
CAISTSTDTQYF